These 30 T cell receptor beta chains came from one sample sequenced in a study of shared clonotypes between healthy human individuals. The naive CD8 subset, CD45RO-negative cells positively selected for CCR7, excluded terminally differentiated effector memory CD45RA+ cells. Libraries were prepared by immunoSEQ multiplex PCR; TCRdb keeps only in-frame clonotypes and omits some of them. Of around 2.1 million clones listed, about 92% are singletons. Sequenced material: naive CD8+ T cells from PBMCs. These receptor sequences come from a man between 18 and 29 years old in good health. Some clones in this sample may be carry-over from other donors' samples.

This clone was counted a single time. The chain has TRBV19 and TRBJ2-7, with a tentative D call TRBD2 (5 bases). This CDR3 is built from 16 residues. Germline loops: CDR1 LNHDA, CDR2 SQIVND (reference sequence). The V and J ends lost 5 bases and 3 bases respectively, with 20 bases between them. DNA of the CDR3: TGTGCCAGTAGTCCCGGGGTAGCCCTTTCTCACTACGAGCAGTACTTC. Translation: CASSPGVALSHYEQYF. Using reference TRBV19 and TRBJ2-7 for the parts outside the CDR3, the full variable domain is DGGITQSPKYLFRKEGQNVTLSCEQNLNHDAMYWYRQDPGQGLRLIYYSQIVNDFQKGDIAEGYSVSREKKESFPLTVTSAQKNPTAFYLCASSPGVALSHYEQYFGPGTRLTVT.

This clone was found a few times. V is TRBV10-3 and J is TRBJ1-2, with TRBD1 as a possible D gene (5 bases). V lost 10 bases and J 4 bases, leaving 10 bases between the germline ends. From germline, CDR1 is ENHRY and CDR2 SYGVKD. The CDR3 is 11 residues long. As DNA, the CDR3 is TGTGCCACGGGGGAGGGCTATGGCTACACCTTC. Its translation: CATGEGYGYTF.

V gene TRBV7-8 combines with J gene TRBJ2-3; 9 nucleotides line up with TRBD2. Trimming cost V 6 bases and J 5 bases; bases outside gene matches: 15. The CDR3 loop spans 17 amino acids. Looked up from germline, CDR1 is SGHVS and CDR2 is FQNEAQ. The CDR3, as DNA: TGTGCCAGCAGAATAAACGCGGGGCGGGAGGGAGGAGATACGCAGTATTTT. The encoded protein is CASRINAGREGGDTQYF.

The chain has TRBV10-1 and TRBJ2-1; 13 bases agree with TRBD2. Germline lookup yields CDR1 WNHNN and CDR2 SYGVQD (reference sequence). The CDR3 is 18 amino acids. V lost 6 bases, J lost 0 bases, and 8 bases stayed unmatched. The CDR3 loop is CASSNLGLAGTSYNEQFF. As DNA, the CDR3 is TGCGCCAGCAGCAACTTGGGACTAGCGGGGACCTCCTACAATGAGCAGTTCTTC.

The count of this clone is one. The genes are TRBV28 and TRBJ2-1, with D tentatively TRBD2 (5 bases). The CDR3 is made up of 17 amino acids. V shed 3 bases and J shed 0 bases, with 15 bases lying between them. The germline V gene encodes CDR1 MDHEN and CDR2 SYDVKM. CDR3 sequence reads: CASSFKRSRNSYNEQFF. The CDR3 region has the DNA TGTGCCAGCAGTTTTAAGCGGTCCCGAAACTCCTACAATGAGCAGTTCTTC.

V usage is TRBV6-6 and J usage is TRBJ2-1; 13 bases match TRBD2. The CDR3 length is 16 residues. J lost 6 bases, V lost 6 bases, and 8 bases had no gene match. Germline assignment: CDR1 MNHNY and CDR2 SVGAGI (reference sequence). The CDR3 loop is CASSPTSGRAPNEQFF. CDR3 bases: TGTGCCAGCAGCCCTACTAGCGGGAGGGCCCCCAATGAGCAGTTCTTC.

This clone was counted a single time. The chain employs TRBV7-3 and TRBJ2-1, with D hard to call. V was shortened by 2 bases and J by 0 bases, with 14 bases between the two germline ends. CDR1 is SGHTA, CDR2 FQGTGA, per germline. CDR3 length equals 17 residues. CDR3 sequence reads: CASSLDGGVSSYNEQFF. CDR3 nucleotides: TGTGCCAGCAGCTTAGACGGCGGTGTTAGCTCCTACAATGAGCAGTTCTTC.

The J gene is TRBJ1-2, the V gene TRBV2; TRBD1 might be the D (6 bases). The V end was cut by 10 bases, the J end by 0 bases, with 15 bases between. The CDR3 contains 14 residues. Germline V lookup: CDR1 SNHLY, CDR2 FYNNEI. CDR3 DNA sequence: TGTGCCATCTCGGACAGCCAATCTAACTATGGCTACACCTTC. Its translation is CAISDSQSNYGYTF.

This clone showed up just once. The chain recombines TRBV15 with TRBJ1-4; D uncertain. The CDR3 has 15 residues. Trimming left V 0 bases short and J 4 bases short, with 9 bases between. Germline-derived CDR1 and CDR2 are LNHNV and YYDKDF (reference sequence). CDR3 loop: CATSRDRSDNEKLFF. The CDR3 DNA sequence: TGTGCCACCAGCAGAGATCGCAGTGATAATGAAAAACTGTTTTTT.

This chain joins TRBV6-4 and TRBJ2-2; possibly TRBD1 or TRBD2 for D (5 bases each). Trimming cost V 6 bases and J 0 bases, with 8 bases left between them. Per germline, CDR1 MRHNA and CDR2 SNTAGT. This CDR3 region has 14 residues. CDR3 in amino acids: CASSRDPNTGELFF. CDR3 in DNA: TGTGCCAGCAGCCGGGACCCGAACACCGGGGAGCTGTTTTTT.

V gene TRBV4-3 combines with J gene TRBJ2-1; 12 nucleotides line up with TRBD1. There are 16 residues in the CDR3. J was trimmed by 6 bases and V by 2 bases; bases with no gene match: 5. From germline, CDR1 is LGHNA and CDR2 YSLEER. In DNA form, the CDR3 reads TGCGCCAGCAGCCAATCCGGGACAGGGGGCCGCAATGAGCAGTTCTTC. This gives the protein CASSQSGTGGRNEQFF.

V gene TRBV28 combines with J gene TRBJ1-5; 7 nucleotides align to TRBD1. The CDR3 is 15 amino acids. V trimming: 2 bases; J trimming: 6 bases; junction bases outside the gene matches: 7. Germline V lookup: CDR1 MDHEN, CDR2 SYDVKM. In DNA, the CDR3 is TGTGCCAGCAGTTTAAAGGGGGCGCAGGGTCAGCCCCAGCATTTT. Its translation is CASSLKGAQGQPQHF.

The chain is built from TRBV28 and TRBJ2-4; D unresolved. CDR1 is MDHEN, CDR2 SYDVKM, per germline. V was shortened by 1 base and J by 0 bases, with 7 bases between the two germline ends. This CDR3 is built from 15 residues. The CDR3 region is CASSLSAVAKNIQYF. CDR3 nucleotides: TGTGCCAGCAGTTTATCCGCGGTAGCCAAAAACATTCAGTACTTC.

This sequence joins TRBV6-4 and TRBJ2-1; 11 bases match TRBD2. V was pared by 6 bases and J by 2 bases, with 6 bases of the junction left unmatched. From germline, CDR1 is MRHNA and CDR2 SNTAGT. The CDR3 extends over 16 amino acids. Written as DNA, the CDR3 is TGTGCCAGCAGGGATATAGCGGGAGGGCCCTACAATGAGCAGTTCTTC. Protein product: CASRDIAGGPYNEQFF.

The chain joins TRBV19 to TRBJ2-3, with 9 bases aligning to TRBD2. J gave up 0 bases and V 4 bases, and 8 bases lay outside the gene matches. The V gene's germline CDR1 is LNHDA and CDR2 SQIVND (reference sequence). CDR3 length: 17 amino acids. The CDR3 bases are TGTGCCAGTAGTACCCGACCGGGACTAGCTAGCACAGATACGCAGTATTTT. As protein: CASSTRPGLASTDTQYF. The variable domain in full, completed from reference TRBV19 and TRBJ2-3, reads DGGITQSPKYLFRKEGQNVTLSCEQNLNHDAMYWYRQDPGQGLRLIYYSQIVNDFQKGDIAEGYSVSREKKESFPLTVTSAQKNPTAFYLCASSTRPGLASTDTQYFGPGTRLTVL.

The chain has TRBV2 and TRBJ2-2; D call uncertain. The V gene's germline CDR1 is SNHLY and CDR2 FYNNEI. Between the trimmed V and J ends, which lost 3 bases and 0 bases, there was a span of 5 bases. CDR3 length: 14 amino acids. The CDR3 bases are TGTGCCAGCAGTGACCATACGAACACCGGGGAGCTGTTTTTT. It yields the protein CASSDHTNTGELFF.

The CDR3 protein is CASSLACLNRGLYEQYF. The CDR3 bases are TGTGCCAGCAGTCTTGCTTGTTTAAACAGGGGGTTATACGAGCAGTACTTC. The chain combines TRBV6-7 with TRBJ2-7; the match to TRBD1 covers 8 bases. Being an ORF, TRBV6-7 has a function that is uncertain. The V and J ends lost 5 bases and 4 bases, in that order; junction bases with no gene match: 16. The CDR3 length is 17 residues.

This chain joins TRBV6-5 and TRBJ1-1; D gene ambiguous. There are 14 residues in the CDR3. The ends were cut back, 10 bases at V and 3 bases at J, with 18 bases in the middle. Per the germline V gene, CDR1 is MNHEY and CDR2 is SVGAGI. The CDR3 sequence: CATLLRGPDTEAFF. The DNA of the CDR3 is TGTGCCACCCTCCTTCGGGGTCCGGACACTGAAGCTTTCTTT.

V usage is TRBV4-3 and J usage is TRBJ1-2; D uncertain. The CDR3 is 14 residues long. CDR1 is LGHNA, CDR2 YSLEER, per germline. V lost 2 bases to trimming and J lost 4 bases, with 11 bases between them. The CDR3 is CASSQRDTSYGYTF. The CDR3 coding sequence is TGCGCCAGCAGCCAAAGAGACACCTCCTATGGCTACACCTTC.

The rearrangement joins TRBV5-1 to TRBJ2-7, with TRBD1 as a possible D gene (6 bases). Per germline, CDR1 SGHRS and CDR2 YFSETQ. The CDR3 covers 15 residues. Trimming cost V 0 bases and J 3 bases, with 13 bases left between them. The CDR3 nucleotides are TGCGCCAGCAGCTTGGCGGTTGGGGGCAACTACGAGCAGTACTTC. It yields the protein CASSLAVGGNYEQYF.

The chain carries TRBV9 and TRBJ1-1; TRBD1 is a possible D gene (5 bases). The germline V gene has CDR1 SGDLS and CDR2 YYNGEE. The CDR3 spans 13 residues. Trimming removed 4 bases at V and 6 bases at J, with 13 bases between. The CDR3 loop is CASSPGQSAEAFF. CDR3 sequence (DNA): TGTGCCAGCAGCCCGGGGCAGTCCGCTGAAGCTTTCTTT. Full variable domain (outside the CDR3, taken from reference TRBV9 and TRBJ1-1): DSGVTQTPKHLITATGQRVTLRCSPRSGDLSVYWYQQSLDQGLQFLIQYYNGEERAKGNILERFSAQQFPDLHSELNLSSLELGDSALYFCASSPGQSAEAFFGQGTRLTVV.

Notes on this clone: The sample holds other DNA sequences that translate to the same CDR3. This rearrangement joins TRBV7-9 to TRBJ2-7; 7 nucleotides agree with TRBD1. The CDR3 has 12 amino acids. CDR1 is SEHNR, CDR2 FQNEAQ, per germline (reference sequence). J was trimmed by 6 bases and V by 3 bases; bases with no gene match: 2. The CDR3 sequence: CASSFTGVEQYF. Here the CDR3 DNA reads TGTGCCAGCAGCTTTACAGGGGTCGAGCAGTACTTC.

Of note for this clone: This sample includes further DNA sequences coding for the same CDR3. This chain uses TRBV9 with TRBJ2-1; 7 bases are a match to TRBD2. V dropped 0 bases and J dropped 2; count of bases not matched to a gene: 2. This CDR3 contains 15 residues. Germline V gives CDR1 SGDLS, CDR2 YYNGEE. CDR3 coding DNA: TGTGCCAGCAGCGTAGACGGGACTACCTACAATGAGCAGTTCTTC. Translated: CASSVDGTTYNEQFF.

This clone turned up a few times. CDR3 amino acids: CASSKLNTEAFF. The DNA for the CDR3 is TGTGCCAGCAGTAAGCTGAACACTGAAGCTTTCTTT. V and J are TRBV27 and TRBJ1-1, with D hard to call. Germline-derived CDR1 and CDR2 are MNHEY and SMNVEV (reference sequence). The CDR3 is 12 residues long. V shed 5 bases and J shed 0 bases, with 4 bases lying between them.

This clone was seen a handful of times. V and J are TRBV14 and TRBJ2-1, with TRBD2 identical over 7 bases. The germline gives CDR1 SGHDN, CDR2 FVKESK. The CDR3 sequence is 15 residues long. Trimming removed 5 bases from V and 7 bases from J; junction bases left unmatched: 11. The CDR3 bases are TGTGCCAGCAGCACCCACGGGGGGAGTGGAAATGAGCAGTTCTTC. Protein sequence: CASSTHGGSGNEQFF.

The rearrangement joins TRBV5-6 to TRBJ1-1; D is undetermined. The germline V gene encodes CDR1 SGHDT and CDR2 YYEEEE. The ends were cut back, 4 bases at V and 3 bases at J, with 10 bases in the middle. The CDR3 is 13 residues long. The CDR3 nucleotides read TGTGCCAGCAGCGATACGGGGTACACTGAAGCTTTCTTT. This translates into CASSDTGYTEAFF.

This rearrangement joins TRBV28 to TRBJ2-5; 11 bases agree with TRBD1. This CDR3 is built from 18 residues. Germline-derived CDR1 and CDR2 are MDHEN and SYDVKM. V dropped 3 bases and J dropped 2; count of bases not matched to a gene: 11. The chain's CDR3 is CASSFRGTGGMRQETQYF. For the CDR3, the DNA is TGTGCCAGCAGTTTCCGCGGGACAGGGGGTATGAGACAAGAGACCCAGTACTTC.

The V gene is TRBV29-1, the J gene TRBJ1-2; possible D gene TRBD1, 5 bases. The CDR3 contains 12 residues. V lost 6 bases and J lost 7, with 15 bases in between. The germline V gene has CDR1 SQVTM and CDR2 ANQGSEA. CDR3 DNA: TGCAGCGTCGAGGGGTCCCGGGGTGGCTACACCTTC. Protein: CSVEGSRGGYTF.

The chain has TRBV7-9 and TRBJ2-2; the match to TRBD2 covers 7 bases. The CDR3 spans 16 residues. With V trimmed by 3 bases and J by 3 bases, 7 bases remained unmatched. Germline V lookup: CDR1 SEHNR, CDR2 FQNEAQ (reference sequence). The CDR3 loop reads CASSLVGTTHTGELFF. DNA of the CDR3: TGTGCCAGCAGCTTGGTAGGGACTACCCACACCGGGGAGCTGTTTTTT.

The V call is TRBV6-1, the J call TRBJ2-7; 8 bases agree with TRBD1. In germline, CDR1 is MNHNS, CDR2 SASEGT. The CDR3 length is 13 residues. The trim removed 8 bases at V and 2 bases at J, leaving 5 bases unmatched. DNA of the CDR3: TGTGCCAGCGGGACAGGCCCAACCTACGAGCAGTACTTC. It translates to CASGTGPTYEQYF.